These 3 T cell receptor beta chains originate from one sample sequenced in a study of identifying expanded T cells in peripheral blood. The assay was immunoSEQ multiplex PCR, and TCRdb's table has in-frame clones only and misses some. Counted here are roughly 100,000 clones, 88% occurring once; the ten biggest clones make up roughly an eighth. Sequences were obtained from blood. These receptors originate from a person between 18 and 69 years old in good health.

This rearrangement joins TRBV5-1 to TRBJ1-5; no reliable D call. The V and J ends lost 0 bases and 0 bases respectively, with 7 bases between them. The germline V gene encodes CDR1 SGHRS and CDR2 YFSETQ. The CDR3 loop spans 15 amino acids. CDR3 sequence reads: CASSLVRDSNQPQHF. Written as DNA, the CDR3 is TGCGCCAGCAGCTTGGTAAGAGATAGCAATCAGCCCCAGCATTTT.

This rearrangement joins TRBV5-1 to TRBJ1-5, with D possibly TRBD1 on 5 matching bases. The germline V gene has CDR1 SGHRS and CDR2 YFSETQ. The V gene lost 0 bases and the J gene lost 7 bases, with 14 bases spanning the gap. This CDR3 has 15 amino acids. The CDR3 region is CASSLEGRVDQPQHF. CDR3 in DNA: TGCGCCAGCAGCTTGGAGGGCAGGGTTGACCAGCCCCAGCATTTT.

This chain links TRBV29-1 with TRBJ1-1; D not certain. The CDR3 runs to 12 residues. CDR1 and CDR2 from the germline V gene are SQVTM and ANQGSEA. CDR3 in amino acids: CSVRRENTEAFF. Written as DNA, the CDR3 is TGCAGTGTTAGACGGGAGAACACTGAAGCTTTCTTT.